This entry is about one T cell receptor beta chain. The data originate from a study of blood T cell repertoires in COVID-19. Study background: T cells, B-cell-depleted T cells, or PBMCs supplied cDNA or gDNA.

Sequenced by immunoSEQ multiplex PCR; TCRdb stores in-frame clones only, minus some. The top ten hold roughly 9.6% of the sample, which has around 160,000 clones, roughly 80% seen once. This CDR3 comprises 14 residues. V trimming: 6 bases; J trimming: 7 bases; junction bases outside the gene matches: 7. Germline V gives CDR1 MDHEN, CDR2 SYDVKM. V and J are TRBV28 and TRBJ1-2, with 11 bases aligning to TRBD1. This sequence was found in a man over 45 who had recovered from COVID-19. Sequences were obtained from PBMCs or T cells enriched from blood (not recorded which). The CDR3 bases are TGTGCCAGCAGATACACCGGGACAGGGGGTGGCTACACCTTC. Its translation is CASRYTGTGGGYTF.